A single T cell receptor beta chain is shown here with its context. From germline, CDR1 is SGHDN and CDR2 FVKESK. The trim removed 0 bases at V and 4 bases at J, leaving 5 bases unmatched. The CDR3 extends over 15 amino acids. These data originate in a study of cytomegalovirus exposure and HLA in healthy donors. The PCR contained 60 Vbeta and 13 Jbeta primers. The data were produced by immunoSEQ multiplex PCR, yet TCRdb's version contains in-frame clones alone and is incomplete. Here the sample spans about 170,000 clones, 75% to 80% being singletons. The genes are TRBV14 and TRBJ2-7, with 8 bases fitting TRBD1. The source of this sequence is a woman between 50 and 59 years old in good health and CMV-seropositive. The sequenced sample was PBMCs. Written as DNA, the CDR3 is TGTGCCAGCAGCCAAGAAGCCCAGGGGGCTTACGAGCAGTACTTC. Translation gives CASSQEAQGAYEQYF.